This T cell receptor (beta chain) comes out of a study of blood T cell repertoires in COVID-19. About the study: The study drew acute and convalescent COVID-19 samples from the United States, Italy and Spain. PBMCs, B-cell-depleted T cells, or T cells were the source of the cDNA or gDNA that made up the material.

In the study's own analysis: Estimates of nucleated cell counts were drawn from the amplification of reference gene primers. Data came from immunoSEQ multiplex PCR; TCRdb stores just in-frame clones and leaves some out. The DNA was the basis for D and trimming; V, J and clone size are from that table. The table has roughly 190,000 clones, 70% to 90% seen once. The TCR sequence derives from a man younger than 40 with acute or convalescent COVID-19. The specimen was peripheral blood.

In nucleotides, the CDR3 is TGCGCCAGCAGCCCCAATACCGGGTCCCAGCAGTTCTTC. It translates to CASSPNTGSQQFF. The chain couples TRBV4-1 to TRBJ2-1, with no clear D. This CDR3 is 13 amino acids long. Germline CDR1 MGHRA, CDR2 YSYEKL. The ends were cut back, 4 bases at V and 11 bases at J, with 15 bases in the middle.